The T cell receptor beta chain described here comes from a study of cytomegalovirus exposure and HLA in healthy donors. Study in general: Later, an analysis reported that the 95 to 150 validation repertoires had used the same platform as the approximately 670 first-cohort repertoires.

The CDR3 length is 14 residues. V lost 2 bases, J lost 2 bases, and 13 bases lay in between. Germline V gene data show CDR1 as GTSNPN and CDR2 as SVGIG (reference sequence). The method was immunoSEQ multiplex PCR; TCRdb's version includes in-frame clones alone and lacks a portion of them. The sample includes about 220,000 clones, approximately 86% of them seen just once. The sequencing sample was made of PBMCs. This chain uses TRBV30 with TRBJ2-7, with a weak D call TRBD2 (5 bases). The receptor comes from a young woman in good health and CMV-seronegative. The CDR3 reads CAWSSTPGTYEQYF. The CDR3 coding sequence is TGTGCCTGGAGTAGTACACCGGGGACCTACGAGCAGTACTTC. The full variable domain, completed using reference TRBV30 and TRBJ2-7, is SQTIHQWPATLVQPVGSPLSLECTVEGTSNPNLYWYRQAAGRGLQLLFYSVGIGQISSEVPQNLSASRPQDRQFILSSKKLLLSDSGFYLCAWSSTPGTYEQYFGPGTRLTVT.